The 22 T cell receptor beta chains listed next were all sequenced from one sample in a study of tumor and adjacent non-tumor tissue in lung cancer. This sample's RNA came from whole unsorted tissue. This non-tumor lung sample came from over 3 cm beyond the tumor edge. TCRbeta libraries were built with three rounds of nested PCR, modified from ARM-PCR. A single record per CDR3 protein comes from TCRdb applying MiXCR to the multiplex PCR reads. The data contain about 110,000 distinct CDR3 sequences, about 65% of them singletons. The material sequenced was distant non-tumor lung tissue. These receptors all stem from a man in his fifties or sixties with non-small cell lung cancer.

In its sample, this clonotype was seen a few times. A single base separates this from a much larger clone, so it may be a read error. This chain uses TRBV6-2 or TRBV6-3 with TRBJ1-5; D not resolved. Germline loops: CDR1 MNHEY, CDR2 SVGEGT. This CDR3 contains 14 residues. Trimming pared 7 bases from V and 4 bases from J, leaving 14 bases between. CDR3 protein: CASNPKVGNQPQHF. The CDR3 nucleotides read TGTGCCAGCAATCCCAAGGTGGGTAATCAGCCCCAGCATTTT.

This clonotype was observed at least ten times. The chain couples TRBV5-1 to TRBJ2-2; TRBD1 is a possible D gene (6 bases). This CDR3 region has 14 residues. Per the germline V gene, CDR1 is SGHRS and CDR2 is YFSETQ. The ends were cut back, 4 bases at V and 5 bases at J, with 12 bases in the middle. The CDR3 reads CASSPLGGTGELFF. As DNA, the CDR3 is TGCGCCAGCAGCCCCCTAGGGGGAACCGGGGAGCTGTTTTTT. Together with reference TRBV5-1 and TRBJ2-2, the CDR3 gives the full variable domain: KAGVTQTPRYLIKTRGQQVTLSCSPISGHRSVSWYQQTPGQGLQFLFEYFSETQRNKGNFPGRFSGRQFSNSRSEMNVSTLELGDSALYLCASSPLGGTGELFFGEGSRLTVL.

With respect to this clonotype: A read error may account for a junction end that differs from germline. CDR3 in amino acids: CAISYGTVENQPRHF. CDR3 bases: TGTGCCATCAGTTACGGGACAGTGGAAAATCAGCCCCGGCATTTT. The chain couples TRBV6-6 to TRBJ1-5, with TRBD1 identical over 7 bases. The germline V gene encodes CDR1 MNHNY and CDR2 SVGAGI (reference sequence). The CDR3 has 15 amino acids.

This clonotype was found many times. The chain joins TRBV29-1 to TRBJ2-3, with no clear D. CDR3 size: 11 residues. V lost 4 bases and J lost 4, with 6 bases in between. Germline V lookup: CDR1 SQVTM, CDR2 ANQGSEA. The CDR3 protein is CSVVDPDTQYF. CDR3 sequence (DNA): TGCAGCGTTGTAGACCCAGATACGCAGTATTTT.

This clonotype was counted a single time. The J gene is TRBJ2-3, the V gene TRBV29-1; TRBD2 agrees at 10 bases. Germline CDR1 is SQVTM and CDR2 is ANQGSEA. The CDR3 is 14 amino acids. The chain's CDR3 is CNIVIAGGPDTQYF. As DNA, the CDR3 is TGCAACATTGTGATAGCGGGGGGACCAGATACGCAGTATTTT.

This clonotype was detected many times. This rearrangement joins TRBV28 to TRBJ2-7, with 10 bases matching TRBD2. The CDR3 totals 16 residues. Germline CDR1 and CDR2: MDHEN and SYDVKM. Germline trimming cut 2 bases from V and 2 bases from J; bases unmatched to any gene: 6. The DNA of the CDR3 is TGTGCCAGCAGTTTAGGATCTAGCGGGAGTCCCTACGAGCAGTACTTC. It translates to CASSLGSSGSPYEQYF.

This clonotype was observed many times. The chain combines TRBV5-1 with TRBJ2-6; D gene uncertain. Germline V gives CDR1 SGHRS, CDR2 YFSETQ. With 0 bases removed from V and 0 bases from J, the gap between germline ends came to 10 bases. This CDR3 comprises 17 residues. This chain's CDR3 is CASSLEIQSSGANVLTF. For the CDR3, the DNA is TGCGCCAGCAGCTTGGAGATCCAAAGCTCTGGGGCCAACGTCCTGACTTTC. The full variable domain, in which reference TRBV5-1 and TRBJ2-6 provide the parts outside the CDR3, is KAGVTQTPRYLIKTRGQQVTLSCSPISGHRSVSWYQQTPGQGLQFLFEYFSETQRNKGNFPGRFSGRQFSNSRSEMNVSTLELGDSALYLCASSLEIQSSGANVLTFGAGSRLTVL.

Many counts were recorded for this clonotype. V gene TRBV28 combines with J gene TRBJ2-1, with a weak D call TRBD2 (6 bases). This CDR3 has 15 residues. Germline loops: CDR1 MDHEN, CDR2 SYDVKM. The ends were cut back, 6 bases at V and 6 bases at J, with 18 bases in the middle. Written as DNA, the CDR3 is TGTGCCAGCAGCAAAAGCGCGGAGGGAAGCAATGAGCAGTTCTTC. This codes for CASSKSAEGSNEQFF.

Within the sample, this clonotype is medium-sized. This chain connects TRBV11-2 to TRBJ2-1, with TRBD2 matching 12 bases. CDR1 and CDR2 from the germline V gene are SGHAT and FQNNGV. The CDR3 covers 18 residues. V shed 3 bases and J 1 base; nucleotides not matched to a gene: 7. Written as DNA, the CDR3 is TGTGCCAGCAGCTTTTTCCTAGCGGGAGGGCAATCCTACAATGAGCAGTTCTTC. Translating it yields CASSFFLAGGQSYNEQFF.

V gene TRBV29-1 combines with J gene TRBJ2-1, with D maybe TRBD2 (5 bases). V shed 2 bases and J shed 2 bases, with 10 bases lying between them. The CDR3 is 14 amino acids. The germline CDR1 and CDR2 sequences are SQVTM and ANQGSEA. CDR3 residues: CSVESGVAYNEQFF. The CDR3 nucleotides are TGCAGCGTTGAAAGCGGTGTGGCCTACAATGAGCAGTTCTTC.

This clonotype has just a few counts. The rearrangement uses TRBV29-1 and TRBJ1-1; a weak D match, TRBD1 (6 bases). This CDR3 region has 13 residues. CDR1 and CDR2 (germline): SQVTM, ANQGSEA. V lost 7 bases to trimming and J lost 1 base, with 13 bases between them. This CDR3 reads CSAVDRRNTEAFF. The CDR3 DNA reads as TGCAGCGCCGTCGACAGGCGGAACACTGAAGCTTTCTTT.

This clonotype appeared a single time. Just one base apart from a much larger clone, this may be a read error. This chain joins TRBV5-4 and TRBJ1-1; 7 bases agree with TRBD1. This CDR3 has 14 amino acids. CDR1 and CDR2 (germline): SGHNT, YYREEE (reference sequence). V dropped 0 bases and J dropped 5; count of bases not matched to a gene: 4. CDR3 coding DNA: TGTGCCAGCAGCTTGGACAGGGGTCCGACTGAAGCTTTCTTT. Translation: CASSLDRGPTEAFF.

This clonotype has just one count. The rearrangement uses TRBV6-5 and TRBJ2-1, with D unclear. The germline V and J ends were trimmed by 10 bases and 4 bases, with 23 bases remaining between them. The CDR3 is 16 residues long. Germline V gene lookup returns CDR1 MNHEY and CDR2 SVGAGI. The CDR3 nucleotides read TGTGCCATTAGTAATTCGGGCGGCTTAACTTACAATGAGCAGTTCTTC. Protein sequence: CAISNSGGLTYNEQFF.

The chain combines TRBV11-3 with TRBJ2-3; no clear D gene. This CDR3 contains 13 residues. Germline lookup yields CDR1 SGHNT and CDR2 YENEEA. V lost 5 bases, J lost 2 bases, and 8 bases lay in between. CDR3 bases: TGTGCCAGCAGCCATGACGTCACAGATACGCAGTATTTT. Its protein product is CASSHDVTDTQYF.

This clonotype was detected a few times. The junction departs from germline at one end; a sequencing error may be responsible. The genes are TRBV28 and TRBJ2-1; 8 bases agree with TRBD2. This CDR3 contains 16 residues. The germline CDR1 and CDR2 sequences are MDHEN and SYDVKM. CDR3 bases: TGTGCCAGCAGTAGGGGACTAGTGAAATGGGGCAATGATCAGTTCTTC. Translating it yields CASSRGLVKWGNDQFF. Full variable domain (outside the CDR3, taken from reference TRBV28 and TRBJ2-1): DVKVTQSSRYLVKRTGEKVFLECVQDMDHENMFWYRQDPGLGLRLIYFSYDVKMKEKGDIPEGYSVSREKKERFSLILESASTNQTSMYLCASSRGLVKWGNDQFFGPGTRLTVL.

The table lists this clonotype with many counts. The rearrangement joins TRBV13 to TRBJ2-1, with D possibly being TRBD2 (5 bases). The CDR3 is made up of 14 amino acids. Trimming removed 5 bases at V and 12 bases at J, with 20 bases between. Germline values: CDR1 PRHDT, CDR2 FYEKMQ (reference sequence). Here the CDR3 reads CASSLLLGDSRQFF. Written as DNA, the CDR3 is TGTGCCAGCAGCCTGCTCCTGGGAGATTCACGGCAGTTCTTC. The full variable domain, completed using reference TRBV13 and TRBJ2-1, is AAGVIQSPRHLIKEKRETATLKCYPIPRHDTVYWYQQGPGQDPQFLISFYEKMQSDKGSIPDRFSAQQFSDYHSELNMSSLELGDSALYFCASSLLLGDSRQFFGPGTRLTVL.

This clonotype occurred a few times. The chain carries TRBV20-1 and TRBJ2-1; tentative D call: TRBD2 (6 bases). This CDR3 is built from 12 residues. The V end was cut by 6 bases, the J end by 3 bases, with 9 bases between. The germline V gene encodes CDR1 DFQATT and CDR2 SNEGSKA (reference sequence). The CDR3: CSAPTSYNEQFF. The DNA of the CDR3 is TGCAGTGCCCCGACTAGCTACAATGAGCAGTTCTTC.

CDR3 DNA: TGCGCCAGCAGCCAGGGGACCCAGGAGACCCAGTACTTC. Protein sequence: CASSQGTQETQYF. J is TRBJ2-5 and V is TRBV5-1; TRBD1 might be the D (6 bases). There are 13 residues in the CDR3. Deletions cut 4 bases from V and 5 bases from J, with 12 bases between. CDR1 and CDR2 (germline): SGHRS, YFSETQ.

This clonotype has ten or more counts. V usage is TRBV23-1 and J usage is TRBJ2-3, with no clear D. TRBV23-1 is an ORF, with its function uncertain. This CDR3 region has 14 residues. Trimming shortened V by 6 bases and J by 2 bases, and 12 bases separated the two germline ends. The CDR3 region has the DNA TGCGCCAGCAGCGAAGTTTTCCTCACAGATACGCAGTATTTT. This sequence encodes CASSEVFLTDTQYF.

This clonotype appeared once. Since a much larger clone is just one base distant, this may be a read error. The chain links TRBV5-4 to TRBJ2-5; maybe TRBD2 (5 bases). This CDR3 is built from 15 residues. Germline CDR1 reads SGHNT; CDR2 reads YYREEE (reference sequence). Trimming pared 0 bases from V and 4 bases from J, leaving 13 bases between. CDR3 residues: CASSLGAQRRETQYF. The CDR3 DNA reads as TGTGCCAGCAGCTTGGGGGCACAGCGGAGAGAGACCCAGTACTTC.

On this clonotype: The final CDR3 position lacks the conserved phenylalanine or tryptophan, pointing to a likely read error. The CDR3 DNA is TGTGCCAACAGTGAGCGGGGTGCTAACACTGAAGCTTTCATT. Protein: CANSERGANTEAFI. The chain carries TRBV6-1 and TRBJ1-1; D remains unclear. This CDR3 has 14 residues. Germline CDR1 and CDR2: MNHNS and SASEGT.

In regard to this clonotype: This may be a read error: a much more frequent sequence differs by one nucleotide. This chain links TRBV28 with TRBJ2-1, with a tentative D call TRBD2 (5 bases). Trimming left V 1 base short and J 0 bases short, with 16 bases between. Germline values: CDR1 MDHEN, CDR2 SYDVKM. The CDR3 spans 18 residues. CDR3 sequence (DNA): TGTGCCAGCAGTTTATCAGGACTTGATCTAAGCTCCTACAATGAGCAGTTCTTC. It yields the protein CASSLSGLDLSSYNEQFF.